What follows describes a single TCR beta chain. Clones were sequenced by immunoSEQ multiplex PCR, and TCRdb holds only the in-frame ones, with some missing. The sample lists around 78,000 clones, approximately 93% seen once, with approximately 2.5% in the top ten. Germline lookup yields CDR1 KGHSH and CDR2 LQKENI. The CDR3 contains 16 residues. V was clipped by 2 bases and J by 3 bases; unmatched bases: 8. This record comes from a study of T cell changes during pregnancy in multiple sclerosis. This sequence joins TRBV18 and TRBJ1-2; 8 bases align to TRBD1. Sequencing used peripheral blood, obtained in the second trimester of pregnancy. The sequence was obtained from a female donor with multiple sclerosis, enrolled in a pregnancy study. CDR3 coding DNA: TGTGCCAGCTCACCAACCGGAGGGGGACAGGACTATGGCTACACCTTC. Residues: CASSPTGGGQDYGYTF.